Listed below are T cell receptor beta chains from one sample, sequenced in a study of memory CD8 T cells in hepatitis C reinfection. Some clones are missing from TCRdb's copy, which holds only in-frame ones; the method was immunoSEQ multiplex PCR. The sample lists around 45,000 clones, approximately 88% occurring once. Sequencing was carried out using naive CD8+ T cells sorted from blood. Receptor source: a man aged 18 to 29 with hepatitis C virus infection. Each CDR3 is given with its conserved first and last residue. The D gene is left open where the match is weak. Expanded clones get a size class; other rows say once, few or many, or leave the size out.

V gene	J gene	clone size	D gene	CDR3 protein	CDR3 DNA
TRBV27	TRBJ2-1	-	-	CASSFEAGSSYNEQFF	TGTGCCAGCAGTTTTGAGGCGGGAAGCTCCTACAATGAGCAGTTCTTC
TRBV12-5	TRBJ2-5	-	-	CASGLTGGGEAQYF	TGTGCTAGTGGACTCACAGGGGGGGGAGAGGCCCAGTACTTC
TRBV19	TRBJ1-1	-	TRBD1	CASSTTGGLGTEAFF	TGTGCCAGTAGTACGACAGGGGGCTTAGGCACTGAAGCTTTCTTT
TRBV6-5	TRBJ2-5	-	TRBD2	CASSGLAGGQETQYF	TGTGCCAGCAGTGGACTAGCGGGGGGGCAAGAGACCCAGTACTTC
TRBV4-1	TRBJ1-3	-	-	CASSQDSFPGNTIYF	TGCGCCAGCAGCCAGGACAGTTTTCCTGGAAACACCATATATTTT
TRBV29-1	TRBJ1-4	-	TRBD1	CSVPGGGEKLFF	TGCAGCGTCCCAGGGGGCGGAGAAAAACTGTTTTTT
TRBV27	TRBJ2-2	once	-	CASRGGTGELFF	TGTGCCAGCAGAGGGGGTACCGGGGAGCTGTTTTTT
TRBV25-1	TRBJ2-3	-	-	CASGDSWSGLSTDTQYF	TGTGCCAGCGGTGACTCGTGGTCCGGTCTTAGCACAGATACGCAGTATTTT
TRBV4-1	TRBJ2-1	-	-	CASSQINQGYYNEQFF	TGCGCCAGCAGCCAAATTAACCAGGGGTATTACAATGAGCAGTTCTTC
TRBV6-1	TRBJ1-5	-	-	CASSSTGFGNQPQHF	TGTGCCAGCAGTTCCACAGGGTTTGGCAATCAGCCCCAGCATTTT
TRBV10-3	TRBJ2-2	-	-	CAISESGNTGELFF	TGTGCCATCAGTGAGTCCGGGAACACCGGGGAGCTGTTTTTT
TRBV28	TRBJ1-5	-	TRBD1	CASSFQGGKPQHF	TGTGCCAGCAGTTTTCAGGGGGGCAAGCCCCAGCATTTT
TRBV7-6	TRBJ2-3	-	TRBD1	CASKGQGANTRYF	TGTGCCAGCAAGGGACAGGGGGCGAATACGCGGTATTTT
TRBV10-1	TRBJ2-3	-	-	CASSARDTYTDTQYF	TGCGCCAGCAGTGCCCGGGACACCTACACAGATACGCAGTATTTT
TRBV27	TRBJ2-7	-	-	CASRPSPGQTYEQYF	TGTGCCAGCAGGCCGAGCCCAGGACAAACCTACGAGCAGTACTTC
TRBV27	TRBJ2-1	once	TRBD2	CASSLGSGWRAYNEQFF	TGTGCCAGCAGTTTGGGTAGCGGGTGGCGAGCATACAATGAGCAGTTCTTC
TRBV6-5	TRBJ2-7	-	TRBD2	CASSWTSGRSSYEQYF	TGTGCCAGCAGTTGGACTAGCGGGAGATCTAGTTACGAGCAGTACTTC
TRBV29-1	TRBJ2-1	once	-	CSSWGEVGDEQFF	TGCAGCTCCTGGGGGGAGGTAGGGGATGAGCAGTTCTTC
TRBV2	TRBJ2-1	-	TRBD2	CASSERTSGNHEQFF	TGTGCCAGCAGTGAACGGACTAGCGGGAACCATGAGCAGTTCTTC
TRBV7-9	TRBJ1-1	-	-	CASSLTDAGATEAFF	TGTGCCAGCAGCTTAACGGATGCAGGGGCCACTGAAGCTTTCTTT
TRBV9	TRBJ2-2	-	-	CASSVRSGVTGELFF	TGTGCCAGCAGCGTAAGGTCGGGAGTTACCGGGGAGCTGTTTTTT
TRBV6-5	TRBJ2-4	-	-	CASSYSQWDIQYF	TGTGCCAGCAGTTACTCACAGTGGGACATTCAGTACTTC
TRBV4-3	TRBJ1-3	-	-	CASSQDQENTIYF	TGCGCCAGCAGCCAAGATCAGGAAAACACCATATATTTT
TRBV6-4	TRBJ2-3	-	-	CASSPDRASTDTQYF	TGTGCCAGCAGTCCGGACAGAGCTAGCACAGATACGCAGTATTTT
TRBV27	TRBJ2-3	-	TRBD1	CASSLRTGGTDTQYF	TGTGCCAGCAGTTTGAGGACAGGGGGCACAGATACGCAGTATTTT
TRBV7-8	TRBJ2-1	-	TRBD2	CASSLTTSYSSNEQFF	TGTGCCAGCAGCTTGACGACTAGCTATAGTTCCAATGAGCAGTTCTTC
TRBV2	TRBJ2-7	-	TRBD2	CASKVLAGVGYEQYF	TGTGCCAGCAAGGTACTAGCGGGAGTTGGGTACGAGCAGTACTTC
TRBV28	TRBJ1-5	-	-	CASSLFGSNQPQHF	TGTGCCAGCAGTTTATTCGGTAGCAATCAGCCCCAGCATTTT
TRBV5-6	TRBJ2-2	-	-	CASSFGFTGELFF	TGTGCCAGCAGCTTCGGGTTCACCGGGGAGCTGTTTTTT
TRBV30	TRBJ1-1	once	-	CAWNNIRENTEAFF	TGTGCCTGGAATAACATACGGGAGAACACTGAAGCTTTCTTT
TRBV5-4	TRBJ2-1	-	-	CASSSRGNEQFF	TGTGCCAGCTCCTCCCGGGGTAATGAGCAGTTCTTC
TRBV28	TRBJ1-5	-	-	CASSLIPQGRVQPQHF	TGTGCCAGCAGCTTAATACCGCAGGGGCGGGTTCAGCCCCAGCATTTT
TRBV7-2	TRBJ1-2	-	-	CASSLEAGDNYGYTF	TGTGCCAGCAGCTTAGAGGCAGGGGATAACTATGGCTACACCTTC
TRBV7-6	TRBJ2-7	-	-	CASSLGGGLDEQYF	TGTGCCAGCAGCTTAGGGGGGGGGCTAGACGAGCAGTACTTC
TRBV19	TRBJ1-2	-	-	CASSPTVSYGYTF	TGTGCCAGTAGTCCGACAGTATCCTATGGCTACACCTTC
TRBV18	TRBJ2-2	once	TRBD2	CASSRLPREESIGELFF	TGTGCCAGCTCACGTCTTCCGCGGGAGGAGAGTATCGGGGAGCTGTTTTTT
TRBV4-1	TRBJ2-5	few	TRBD2	CASSQHAGEWQETQYF	TGCGCCAGCAGCCAACATGCGGGAGAGTGGCAAGAGACCCAGTACTTC
TRBV29-1	TRBJ2-5	once	TRBD2	CSVELAGGGETQYF	TGCAGCGTTGAACTAGCGGGAGGGGGTGAGACCCAGTACTTC
TRBV6-5	TRBJ1-4	-	-	CASGQLPNEKLFF	TGTGCCAGTGGACAGCTACCTAATGAAAAACTGTTTTTT
TRBV5-5	TRBJ1-1	-	-	CASSAGVNTEAFF	TGTGCCAGCAGCGCCGGGGTCAACACTGAAGCTTTCTTT
TRBV9	TRBJ2-3	-	-	CASSVRGHSTDTQYF	TGTGCCAGCAGCGTACGCGGGCATAGCACAGATACGCAGTATTTT